This T cell receptor (beta chain) was sequenced in a study of identical twins (dated by TCRdb to the mid-2010s). With respect to the entire study: The study deep-sequenced TCR alpha and beta repertoires from monozygotic twins, unrelated adults of various ages and cord blood to test whether fetal clonotypes persist. To rule out contamination, replicate twin experiments were performed at different times with different library preparation protocols. The full study reports these points: In monozygotic twins, recombination models systematically underestimated out-of-frame TCR alpha sharing, but the models matched the sharing seen between unrelated individuals. A weaker excess of twin sharing was found in beta out-of-frame sequences because the signal-to-noise ratio was lowered by fewer shared sequences. Compared with coincidental sharing between unrelated individuals, an excess of low generation-probability sequences was observed among out-of-frame TCR alpha sequences shared between twins. Because the same donors could not be followed over many years, the conclusions depended on cross-sectional statistical analysis. Abundant cord blood beta clonotypes had fewer insertions, young adult naive repertoires showed a similar but weaker trend, and memory repertoires showed no such trend. Zero-insertion analyses could be partly confounded by invariant T cells such as MAIT and iNKT, although diverse VJ usage argued against such confounding for most clonotypes.

Every donor in the study was a healthy Caucasian. Library creation used 5' RACE. Sequenced using an Illumina HiSeq 2000. Template switching introduced a universal primer binding site; the final cDNA contained a unique molecular identifier, enabling accurate counting of TCR cDNA molecules. First-strand cDNA for TCR alpha and beta chains was synthesized from specific primers in the conserved constant-segment region. Each cDNA library was double barcoded, with a SMART-Mk sample barcode plus Illumina barcodes, to control for contamination. TruSeq adapter sequences and Illumina sample barcodes were added in two successive PCR steps. The Illumina HiSeq platform was used with custom primers to sequence TCR alpha and beta cDNA libraries. The paper's data handling went like this. MiGEC was used to process raw reads and extract unique molecular identifiers, and MiXCR was used to find CDR3 positions. For each individual, recombination models were inferred using an EM algorithm with the repgenHMM and IGoR tools. Shared clonotype analysis was performed with the tcR package in R, normalizing sharing by the product of cloneset sizes. To study raw recombination free of thymic and clonal selection effects, out-of-frame nonproductive sequences were analyzed. The public reads were run again by TCRdb, first through fastp at Q25 and then through MiXCR, and only productive beta chains were kept. Rows with a matching CDR3 protein are joined into one entry that keeps the most common DNA and genes. TCRdb, not the authors, supplied the V and J calls. Recorded for this sample are roughly 1.6 million distinct CDR3 sequences; around 33% of them occurred a single time. Of the sample, approximately 0.25% is held by the ten largest clones.

The sample holds a few counts of this clonotype. Its binding antigen is unknown. No much larger clone exists at a distance of one base, and base qualities are not known. Specimen: cord blood. The TCR was taken from a newborn girl in good health.

The CDR3 has the sequence CAISLRGTDTQYF. DNA sequence: TGTGCCATCTCTCTCCGGGGCACAGATACGCAGTATTTT. The rearranged chain carries TRBV10-3 and TRBJ2-3; the D segment cannot be called with confidence. Taken from cysteine to phenylalanine, the CDR3 has 13 residues. Only the CDR3 portion is preserved as DNA: 39 bases, with reading frame beginning at the first base. CDR1 ENHRY and CDR2 SYGVKD were looked up in the germline V gene. The V and J ends are trimmed by 8 bases and 1 base, leaving 10 bases between them.